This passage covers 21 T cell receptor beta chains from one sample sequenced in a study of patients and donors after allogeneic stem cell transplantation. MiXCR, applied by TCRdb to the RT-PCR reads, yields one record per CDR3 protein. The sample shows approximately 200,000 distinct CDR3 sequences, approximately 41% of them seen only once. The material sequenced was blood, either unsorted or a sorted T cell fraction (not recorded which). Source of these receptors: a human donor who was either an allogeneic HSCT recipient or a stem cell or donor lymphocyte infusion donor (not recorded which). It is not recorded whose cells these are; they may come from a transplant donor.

The CDR3 bases are TGTGCCAGCAGTTACTGGCAGACAGGGGGCGGCTATGGCTACACCTTC. Encoded protein: CASSYWQTGGGYGYTF. The chain couples TRBV6-6 to TRBJ1-2; 10 bases map to TRBD1. The CDR3 has 16 amino acids. Germline trimming cut 1 base from V and 4 bases from J; bases unmatched to any gene: 6. Germline CDR1 and CDR2: MNHNY and SVGAGI (reference sequence).

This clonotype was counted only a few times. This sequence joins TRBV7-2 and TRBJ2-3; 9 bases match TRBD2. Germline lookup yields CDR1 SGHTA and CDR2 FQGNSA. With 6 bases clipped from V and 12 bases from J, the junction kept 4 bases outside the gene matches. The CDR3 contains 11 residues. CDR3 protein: CASSQREAQYF. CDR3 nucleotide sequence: TGTGCCAGCAGTCAGCGGGAGGCCCAGTATTTT. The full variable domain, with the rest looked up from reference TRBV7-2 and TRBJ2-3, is GAGVSQSPSNKVTEKGKDVELRCDPISGHTALYWYRQSLGQGLEFLIYFQGNSAPDKSGLPSDRFSAERTGGSVSTLTIQRTQQEDSAVYLCASSQREAQYFGPGTRLTVL.

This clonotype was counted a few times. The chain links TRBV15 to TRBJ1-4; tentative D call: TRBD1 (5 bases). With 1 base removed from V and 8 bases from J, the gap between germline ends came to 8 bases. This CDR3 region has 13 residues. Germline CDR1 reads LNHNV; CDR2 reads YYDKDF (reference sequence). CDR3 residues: CATSRGTFEKLFF. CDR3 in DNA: TGTGCCACCAGCAGAGGGACATTCGAAAAACTGTTTTTT. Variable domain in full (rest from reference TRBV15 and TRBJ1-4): DAMVIQNPRYQVTQFGKPVTLSCSQTLNHNVMYWYQQKSSQAPKLLFHYYDKDFNNEADTPDNFQSRRPNTSFCFLDIRSPGLGDTAMYLCATSRGTFEKLFFGSGTQLSVL.

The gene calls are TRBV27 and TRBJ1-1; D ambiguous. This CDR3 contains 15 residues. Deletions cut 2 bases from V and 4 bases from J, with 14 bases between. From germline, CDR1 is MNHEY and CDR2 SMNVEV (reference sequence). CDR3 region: CASSLRWPGGTEAFF. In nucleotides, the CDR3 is TGTGCCAGCAGTTTAAGGTGGCCGGGAGGCACTGAAGCTTTCTTT.

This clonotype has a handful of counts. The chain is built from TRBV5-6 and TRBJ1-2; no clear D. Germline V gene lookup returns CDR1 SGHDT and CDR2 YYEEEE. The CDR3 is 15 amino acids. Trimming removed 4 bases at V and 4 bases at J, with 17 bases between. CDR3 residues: CASSRLEFRSYGYTF. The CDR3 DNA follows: TGTGCCAGCAGCCGCTTGGAATTCAGGAGCTATGGCTACACCTTC.

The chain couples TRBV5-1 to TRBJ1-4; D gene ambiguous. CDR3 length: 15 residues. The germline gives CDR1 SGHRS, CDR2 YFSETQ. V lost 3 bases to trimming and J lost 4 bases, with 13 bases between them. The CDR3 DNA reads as TGCGCCAGCAGCTCGACGGGAGTCGATAATGAAAAACTGTTTTTT. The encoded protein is CASSSTGVDNEKLFF.

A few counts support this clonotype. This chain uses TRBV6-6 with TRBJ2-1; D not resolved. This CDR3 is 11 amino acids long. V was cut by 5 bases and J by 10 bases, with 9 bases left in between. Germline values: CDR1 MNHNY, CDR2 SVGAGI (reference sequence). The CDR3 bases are TGTGCCAGCAGTCCAGCAGTAGAGCAGTTCTTC. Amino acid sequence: CASSPAVEQFF.

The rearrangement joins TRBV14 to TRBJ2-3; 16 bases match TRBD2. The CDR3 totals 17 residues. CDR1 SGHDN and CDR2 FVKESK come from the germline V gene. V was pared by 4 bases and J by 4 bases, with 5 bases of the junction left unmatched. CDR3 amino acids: CASSPGTSGRAPDTQYF. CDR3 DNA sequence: TGTGCCAGCAGCCCTGGGACTAGCGGGAGGGCCCCAGATACGCAGTATTTT.

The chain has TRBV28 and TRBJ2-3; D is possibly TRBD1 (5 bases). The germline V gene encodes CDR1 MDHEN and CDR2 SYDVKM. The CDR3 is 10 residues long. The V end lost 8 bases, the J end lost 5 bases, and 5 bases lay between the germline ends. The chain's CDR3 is CASQGDTQYF. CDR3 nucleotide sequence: TGTGCCAGCCAGGGAGATACGCAGTATTTT.

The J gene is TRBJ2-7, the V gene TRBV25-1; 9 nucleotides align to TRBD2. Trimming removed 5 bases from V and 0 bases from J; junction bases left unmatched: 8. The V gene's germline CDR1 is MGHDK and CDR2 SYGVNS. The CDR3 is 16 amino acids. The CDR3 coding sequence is TGTGCCAGCAGTCCTAGCGGGATCGGGAGCTCCTACGAGCAGTACTTC. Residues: CASSPSGIGSSYEQYF.

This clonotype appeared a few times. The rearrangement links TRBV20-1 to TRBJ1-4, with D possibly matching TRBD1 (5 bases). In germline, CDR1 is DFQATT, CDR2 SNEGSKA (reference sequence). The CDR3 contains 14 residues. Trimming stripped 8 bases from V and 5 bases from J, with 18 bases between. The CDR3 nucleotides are TGCAGTTATACGTCAGGAGAGGGGAATGAAAAACTGTTTTTT. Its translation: CSYTSGEGNEKLFF.

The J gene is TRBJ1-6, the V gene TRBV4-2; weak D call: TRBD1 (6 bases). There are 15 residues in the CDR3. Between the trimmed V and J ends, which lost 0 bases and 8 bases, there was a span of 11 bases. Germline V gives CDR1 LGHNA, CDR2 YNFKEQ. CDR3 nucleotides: TGTGCCAGCAGCCAAGATCGGTCAGGGGATTCACCCCTCCACTTT. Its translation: CASSQDRSGDSPLHF.

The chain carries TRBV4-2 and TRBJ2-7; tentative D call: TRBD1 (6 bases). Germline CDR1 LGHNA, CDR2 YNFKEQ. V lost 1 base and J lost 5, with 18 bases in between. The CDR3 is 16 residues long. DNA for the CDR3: TGTGCCAGCAGCCAAGTAAAGGGGGAGAGACCCAACGAGCAGTACTTC. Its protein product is CASSQVKGERPNEQYF.

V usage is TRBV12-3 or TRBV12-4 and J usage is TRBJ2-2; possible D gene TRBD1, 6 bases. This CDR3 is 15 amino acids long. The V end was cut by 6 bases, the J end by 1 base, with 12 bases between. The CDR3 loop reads CASRNRDKNTGELFF. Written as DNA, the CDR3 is TGTGCCAGCAGAAACCGGGACAAGAACACCGGGGAGCTGTTTTTT.

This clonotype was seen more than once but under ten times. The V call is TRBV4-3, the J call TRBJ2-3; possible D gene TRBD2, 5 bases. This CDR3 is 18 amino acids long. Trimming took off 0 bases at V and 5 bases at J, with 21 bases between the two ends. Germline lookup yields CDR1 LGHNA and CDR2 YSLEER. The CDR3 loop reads CASSQELRVPPPKDTQYF. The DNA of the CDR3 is TGCGCCAGCAGCCAAGAGTTGCGGGTACCCCCCCCGAAAGATACGCAGTATTTT.

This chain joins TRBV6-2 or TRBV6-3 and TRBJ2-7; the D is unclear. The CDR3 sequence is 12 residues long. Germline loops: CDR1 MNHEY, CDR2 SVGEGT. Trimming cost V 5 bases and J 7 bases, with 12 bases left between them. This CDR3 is CASSLTLGEQYF. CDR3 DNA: TGTGCCAGCAGTCTCACCCTGGGGGAGCAGTACTTC.

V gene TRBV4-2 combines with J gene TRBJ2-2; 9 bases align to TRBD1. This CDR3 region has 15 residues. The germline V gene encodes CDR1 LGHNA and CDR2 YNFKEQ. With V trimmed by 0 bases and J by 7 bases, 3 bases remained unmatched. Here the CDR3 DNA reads TGTGCCAGCAGCCAAGACGGACAGGGGAGCGGGGAGCTGTTTTTT. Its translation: CASSQDGQGSGELFF.

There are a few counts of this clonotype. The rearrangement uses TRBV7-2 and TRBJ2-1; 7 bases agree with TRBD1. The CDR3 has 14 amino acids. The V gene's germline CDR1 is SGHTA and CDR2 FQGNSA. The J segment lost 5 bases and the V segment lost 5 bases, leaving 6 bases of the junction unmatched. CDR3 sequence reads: CASSPQTGNNEQFF. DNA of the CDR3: TGTGCCAGCAGCCCCCAGACAGGGAACAATGAGCAGTTCTTC.

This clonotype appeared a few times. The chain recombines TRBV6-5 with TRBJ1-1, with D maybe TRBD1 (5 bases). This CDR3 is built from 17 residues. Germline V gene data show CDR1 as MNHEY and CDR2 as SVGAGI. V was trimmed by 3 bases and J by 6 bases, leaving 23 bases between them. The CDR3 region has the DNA TGTGCCAGCAGTTATTCTGCTGGGGCCCCGCTTGGATCTGAAGCTTTCTTT. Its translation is CASSYSAGAPLGSEAFF.

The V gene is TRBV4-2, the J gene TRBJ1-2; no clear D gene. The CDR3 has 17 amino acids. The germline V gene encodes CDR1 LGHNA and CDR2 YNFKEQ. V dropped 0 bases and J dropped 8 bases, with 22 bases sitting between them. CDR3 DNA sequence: TGTGCCAGCAGCCAAGAACTTGGGTCCTACGAAGGACGAGGCTACACCTTC. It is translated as CASSQELGSYEGRGYTF.

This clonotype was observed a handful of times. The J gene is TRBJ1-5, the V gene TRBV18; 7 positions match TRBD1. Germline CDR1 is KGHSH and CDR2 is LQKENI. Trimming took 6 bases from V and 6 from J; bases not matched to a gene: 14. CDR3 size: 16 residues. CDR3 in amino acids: CASSSYGRTGGQPQHF. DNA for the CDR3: TGTGCCAGCTCCTCTTATGGGAGGACAGGCGGTCAGCCCCAGCATTTT.